The 6 T cell receptor beta chains below were found in one sample sequenced in a study of cytomegalovirus exposure and HLA in healthy donors. This PCR relied on a set of 60 Vbeta primers and 13 Jbeta primers. Clones were read by immunoSEQ multiplex PCR, and TCRdb kept only the in-frame ones, dropping some. The table lists about 120,000 clones, about 81% of them singletons. Sequencing was done on a sample of PBMCs. These receptors were obtained from a man aged 40-49 years in good health and CMV-seronegative.

The chain couples TRBV6-1 to TRBJ2-3; weak D call: TRBD2 (5 bases). The CDR3 covers 14 residues. Germline lookup yields CDR1 MNHNS and CDR2 SASEGT. Trimming took off 5 bases at V and 4 bases at J, with 13 bases between the two ends. Here the CDR3 reads CASSRTGFSDTQYF. CDR3 DNA sequence: TGTGCCAGCAGTCGGACGGGATTCTCAGATACGCAGTATTTT.

This clone was seen a few times. The chain uses TRBV5-1 and TRBJ1-1; TRBD1 might be the D (6 bases). The V gene lost 1 base and the J gene lost 3 bases, with 13 bases spanning the gap. The CDR3 contains 15 residues. Germline V gives CDR1 SGHRS, CDR2 YFSETQ. The CDR3 coding sequence is TGCGCCAGCAGCTTGCAGGGGCCCCAGGACACTGAAGCTTTCTTT. Translation: CASSLQGPQDTEAFF.

The count of this clone is one. This chain links TRBV27 with TRBJ2-3, with 7 bases fitting TRBD2. Germline lookup yields CDR1 MNHEY and CDR2 SMNVEV (reference sequence). V lost 6 bases and J lost 8; bases outside the gene matches: 8. The CDR3 is 13 residues long. This CDR3 reads CASRPGLVSTQYF. CDR3 sequence (DNA): TGTGCCAGCAGACCTGGACTAGTCAGTACGCAGTATTTT.

The V and J genes are TRBV28 and TRBJ1-6; TRBD1 agrees at 9 bases. This CDR3 region has 15 residues. J lost 7 bases, V lost 5 bases, and 6 bases had no gene match. Per the germline V gene, CDR1 is MDHEN and CDR2 is SYDVKM. The chain's CDR3 is CASSPLTGGNSPLHF. The DNA for the CDR3 is TGTGCCAGCAGTCCCCTGACAGGGGGAAATTCACCCCTCCACTTT.

The chain has TRBV4-3 and TRBJ2-3; 12 nucleotides match TRBD2. CDR3 length: 17 amino acids. Unmatched junction bases numbered 5, after V lost 2 bases and J lost 2 bases. Germline V CDR1 and CDR2: LGHNA, YSLEER. CDR3 bases: TGCGCCAGCAGCCAACACCTAGCGGGGGGGAACACAGATACGCAGTATTTT. Protein: CASSQHLAGGNTDTQYF.

V gene TRBV7-2 combines with J gene TRBJ1-1; tentatively, D is TRBD1 (6 bases). The V end was cut by 6 bases, the J end by 6 bases, with 17 bases between. The CDR3 has 14 residues. The germline gives CDR1 SGHTA, CDR2 FQGNSA. The CDR3 loop reads CASSPHLGGSEAFF. CDR3 sequence (DNA): TGTGCCAGCAGTCCACATCTAGGGGGTTCTGAAGCTTTCTTT.